This T cell receptor (beta chain) was found in a study of PD-1 blockade in classical Hodgkin lymphoma. General study results and limits: Patients newly diagnosed and complete responders had comparable baseline diversity. By C4D1 there was a significant rise in CD4+ TCR diversity but not in CD8+ TCR diversity.

To note about this clone: Its antigen is not identified.

All trial patients relapsed after autologous stem cell transplantation. Using immunoSEQ multiplex PCR, the repertoire was profiled, and TCRdb retains in-frame clones only, with some absent. This sample yields roughly 150,000 clones, of which about 81% are seen a single time; about 9.2% belongs to the top ten. This material consisted of peripheral blood mononuclear cells (PBMCs), taken before the second cycle of nivolumab. The receptor comes from a human donor with classical Hodgkin lymphoma.

The CDR3 coding sequence is TGTGCCAGCAGCGCCGGGGGGACTAATAGCAATCAGCCCCAGCATTTT. Its translation: CASSAGGTNSNQPQHF. This chain links TRBV7-2 with TRBJ1-5, with D perhaps TRBD1 (5 bases). The V end was cut by 5 bases, the J end by 0 bases, with 14 bases between. CDR3 size: 16 residues. Germline V gene sequence: CDR1 SGHTA, CDR2 FQGNSA.